This T cell receptor beta chain came from a study of metastatic and nonmetastatic thyroid tumors. Among the patients, none had received any treatment before thyroid surgery. TCRdb reprocessed the PCR reads using MiXCR. The sample records about 15,000 clones, roughly 25% being singletons. The germline V gene encodes CDR1 SGHVS and CDR2 FQNEAQ. The CDR3 consists of 13 residues. The V and J ends lost 4 bases and 10 bases, in that order; junction bases with no gene match: 7. Sequenced material: adjacent normal tissue. The rearrangement uses TRBV7-8 and TRBJ1-1; 9 nucleotides line up with TRBD1. The TCR comes from a female donor with papillary thyroid cancer or a benign thyroid nodule (not recorded which). Some clones in this sample may be carry-over from other donors' samples. CDR3 sequence reads: CASSSGTGGSAFF. The CDR3 nucleotides are TGTGCCAGCAGCTCCGGAACAGGGGGCTCAGCTTTCTTT.